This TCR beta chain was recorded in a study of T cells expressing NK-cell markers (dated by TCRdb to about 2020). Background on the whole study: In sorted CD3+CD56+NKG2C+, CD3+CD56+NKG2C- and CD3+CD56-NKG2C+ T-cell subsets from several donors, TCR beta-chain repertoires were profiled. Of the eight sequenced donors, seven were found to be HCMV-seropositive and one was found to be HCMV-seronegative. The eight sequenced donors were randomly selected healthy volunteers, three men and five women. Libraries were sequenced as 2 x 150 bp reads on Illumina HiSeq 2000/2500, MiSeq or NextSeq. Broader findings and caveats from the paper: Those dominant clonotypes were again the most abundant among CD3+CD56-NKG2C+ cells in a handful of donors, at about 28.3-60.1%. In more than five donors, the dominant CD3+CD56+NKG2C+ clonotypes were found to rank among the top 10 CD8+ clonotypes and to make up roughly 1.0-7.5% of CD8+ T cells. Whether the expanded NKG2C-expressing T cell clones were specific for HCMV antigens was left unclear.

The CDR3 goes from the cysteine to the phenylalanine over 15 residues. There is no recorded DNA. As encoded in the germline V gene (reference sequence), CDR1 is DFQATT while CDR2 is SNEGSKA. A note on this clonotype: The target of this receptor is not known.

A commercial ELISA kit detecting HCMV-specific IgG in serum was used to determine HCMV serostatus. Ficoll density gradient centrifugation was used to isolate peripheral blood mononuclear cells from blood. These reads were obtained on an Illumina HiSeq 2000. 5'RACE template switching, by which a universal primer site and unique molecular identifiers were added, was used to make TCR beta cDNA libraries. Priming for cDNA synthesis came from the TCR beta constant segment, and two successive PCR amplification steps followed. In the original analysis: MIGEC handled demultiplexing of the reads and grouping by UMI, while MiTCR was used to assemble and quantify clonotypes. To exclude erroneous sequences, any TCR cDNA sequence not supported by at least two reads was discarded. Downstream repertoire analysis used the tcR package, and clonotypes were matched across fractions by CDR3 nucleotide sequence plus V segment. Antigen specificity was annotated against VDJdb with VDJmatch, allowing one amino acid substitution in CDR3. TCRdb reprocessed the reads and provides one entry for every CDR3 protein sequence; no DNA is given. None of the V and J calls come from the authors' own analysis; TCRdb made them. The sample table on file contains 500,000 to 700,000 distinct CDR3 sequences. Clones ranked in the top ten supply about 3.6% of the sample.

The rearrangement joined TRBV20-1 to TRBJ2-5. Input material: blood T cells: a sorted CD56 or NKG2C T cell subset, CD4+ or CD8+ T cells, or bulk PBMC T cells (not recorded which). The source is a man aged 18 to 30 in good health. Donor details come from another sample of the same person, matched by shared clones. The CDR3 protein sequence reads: CSASKDADVQETQYF.